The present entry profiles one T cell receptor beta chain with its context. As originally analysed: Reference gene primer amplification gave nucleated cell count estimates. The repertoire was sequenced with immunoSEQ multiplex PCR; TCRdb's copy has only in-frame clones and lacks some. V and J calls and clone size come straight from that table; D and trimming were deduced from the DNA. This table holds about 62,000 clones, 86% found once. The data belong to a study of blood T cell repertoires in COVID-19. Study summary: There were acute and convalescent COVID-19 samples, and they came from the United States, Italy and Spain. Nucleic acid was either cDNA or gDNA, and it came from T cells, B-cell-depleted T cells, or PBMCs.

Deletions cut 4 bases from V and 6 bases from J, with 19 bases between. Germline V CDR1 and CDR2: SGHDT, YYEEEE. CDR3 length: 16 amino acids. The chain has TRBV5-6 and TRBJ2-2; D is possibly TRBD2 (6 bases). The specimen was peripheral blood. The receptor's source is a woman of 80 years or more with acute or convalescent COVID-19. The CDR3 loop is CASSPVGREEAGELFF. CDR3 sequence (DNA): TGTGCCAGCAGCCCCGTTGGCAGGGAGGAAGCCGGGGAGCTGTTTTTT.